These T cell receptor beta chains were read from a single sample in a study of blood T cell repertoires in COVID-19. Sequencing was performed with immunoSEQ multiplex PCR; in TCRdb, only in-frame clones are kept and a portion is missing. This sample carries 250,000 to 350,000 clones, roughly 91% of them seen once, and the ten largest clones take around 0.84%. Sequencing used peripheral blood. The receptor source for this set is a man younger than 40 with acute or convalescent COVID-19. Each CDR3 is given with its conserved first and last residue. D genes are given only for firm matches. Clone size, where shown, is once, few, many, or a class for clones that have expanded.

J | V | D | length | size | DNA | CDR3
TRBJ1-1 | TRBV30 | - | 14 | - | TGTGCCTGGGACCGTGGGGAGGAGAGCACTGAAGCTTTCTTT | CAWDRGEESTEAFF
TRBJ2-5 | TRBV28 | TRBD2 | 17 | - | TGTGCCAGCAGTCCACCCCAGGGACTAGCGGGAGGGCGGACCCAGTACTTC | CASSPPQGLAGGRTQYF
TRBJ2-1 | TRBV9 | - | 15 | - | TGTGCCAGCAGCTTACAGCTAAGCTCCTACAATGAGCAGTTCTTC | CASSLQLSSYNEQFF
TRBJ1-4 | TRBV5-1 | TRBD1 | 15 | - | TGCGCCAGCAGCTGGGGGACAGCAACTAATGAAAAACTGTTTTTT | CASSWGTATNEKLFF
TRBJ2-7 | TRBV7-9 | - | 12 | - | TGTGCCAGCAGCTCCGGTGCATACGAGCAGTACTTC | CASSSGAYEQYF
TRBJ2-5 | TRBV19 | - | 12 | - | TGTGCCAGTAGTATGGGGGGAGAGACCCAGTACTTC | CASSMGGETQYF
TRBJ1-1 | TRBV19 | TRBD1 | 15 | - | TGTGCCAGTAGTAAGCGACAGGGGTCGAACACTGAAGCTTTCTTT | CASSKRQGSNTEAFF
TRBJ1-5 | TRBV23-1 | TRBD1 | 14 | - | TGCGCCAGCAGTCAGGGGACAGGGGACCAGCCCCAGCATTTT | CASSQGTGDQPQHF
TRBJ1-1 | TRBV7-5 | - | 15 | - | TGTGCCGGGGTGACAGGGACCGGATCTAACACTGAAGCTTTCTTT | CAGVTGTGSNTEAFF
TRBJ2-7 | TRBV11-2 | TRBD1 | 15 | - | TGTGCCAGCAGCATATCCGGGACAGGGTACTACGAGCAGTACTTC | CASSISGTGYYEQYF
TRBJ1-2 | TRBV5-1 | - | 14 | - | TGCGCCAGCAGCCCGGGCGGGGGAAACTATGGCTACACCTTC | CASSPGGGNYGYTF
TRBJ2-2 | TRBV6-6 | - | 15 | - | TGTGCCAGCAGACCCTCCCCCGACAGCACCGGGGAGCTGTTTTTT | CASRPSPDSTGELFF
TRBJ2-3 | TRBV2 | - | 14 | - | TGTGCCAGCAGTGAGAACGGAGGGACAGATACGCAGTATTTT | CASSENGGTDTQYF
TRBJ2-1 | TRBV27 | TRBD1 | 14 | - | TGTGCCAGCAGTTCGGACAGGGGCCTGGGTGAGCAGTTCTTC | CASSSDRGLGEQFF
TRBJ1-2 | TRBV15 | TRBD1 | 15 | - | TGTGCCACCAGCTCATCCCCGGGACAGATCTATGGCTACACCTTC | CATSSSPGQIYGYTF
TRBJ1-5 | TRBV7-9 | - | 14 | few | TGTGCCAGCAGCTCGCCGGGAATTAATCAGCCCCAGCATTTT | CASSSPGINQPQHF
TRBJ1-1 | TRBV28 | - | 11 | - | TGTGCCAGCAGTTTCTACACTGAAGCTTTCTTT | CASSFYTEAFF
TRBJ2-1 | TRBV3-1/TRBV3-2 | - | 12 | - | TGTGCCAGCAGCCAAGTCCAGGTAGAGCAGTTCTTC | CASSQVQVEQFF
TRBJ1-2 | TRBV6-5 | - | 13 | - | TGTGCCAGCAGTTACGACACTAACTATGGCTACACCTTC | CASSYDTNYGYTF
TRBJ2-1 | TRBV5-4 | TRBD2 | 15 | - | TGTGCCAGCAGCTTTACCAGCGGGGGGGTCAATGAGCAGTTCTTC | CASSFTSGGVNEQFF
TRBJ1-2 | TRBV10-1 | TRBD1 | 14 | - | TGCGCCAGCAGTGGGGCAGGGGGCGGGGATGGCTACACCTTC | CASSGAGGGDGYTF
TRBJ1-3 | TRBV7-9 | - | 17 | once | TGTGCCAGCAGCTTAGAAGGGACACTTCACTCTGGAAACACCATATATTTT | CASSLEGTLHSGNTIYF
TRBJ2-1 | TRBV3-1/TRBV3-2 | TRBD2 | 16 | - | TGTGCCAGCAGCCAAGACCGACTAGCGGGAACCAATGAGCAGTTCTTC | CASSQDRLAGTNEQFF
TRBJ1-1 | TRBV6-1 | - | 13 | - | TGTGCCAGCAGTGAAAGGGCAGGGCGTGAAGCTTTCTTT | CASSERAGREAFF
TRBJ1-5 | TRBV29-1 | - | 13 | - | TGCAGCGTACTGGGGGGTGGGGGTCAGCCCCAGCATTTT | CSVLGGGGQPQHF
TRBJ2-3 | TRBV28 | TRBD1 | 14 | - | TGTGCCAGCAGTTACCCCAGGGGGACAGATACGCAGTATTTT | CASSYPRGTDTQYF
TRBJ2-2 | TRBV10-1 | - | 14 | - | TGCGCCAGCAGCTCAGGGATTCGCACCGGGGAGCTGTTTTTT | CASSSGIRTGELFF
TRBJ2-7 | TRBV14 | - | 12 | - | TGTGCCAGCAGCCAACAGGGCTACGAGCAGTACTTC | CASSQQGYEQYF
TRBJ1-1 | TRBV27 | TRBD1 | 15 | - | TGTGCCAGCAGGGTCCGACAGGGGACGGGAACTGAAGCTTTCTTT | CASRVRQGTGTEAFF
TRBJ1-5 | TRBV19 | - | 13 | - | TGTGCCAGTAGTCAGAATAGCAATCAGCCCCAGCATTTT | CASSQNSNQPQHF
TRBJ1-5 | TRBV13 | - | 16 | once | TGTGCCAGCAGCTTAGGCCGGGGATATAGCAATCAGCCCCAGCATTTT | CASSLGRGYSNQPQHF
TRBJ2-5 | TRBV27 | TRBD1 | 14 | once | TGTGCCAGCAGTTTTATAAGGGGGCACGAGACCCAGTACTTC | CASSFIRGHETQYF
TRBJ2-2 | TRBV7-9 | TRBD1 | 15 | - | TGTGCCAGTCCGGGACAGGATACGAACACCGGGGAGCTGTTTTTT | CASPGQDTNTGELFF
TRBJ2-5 | TRBV5-1 | - | 13 | - | TGCGCCAGCAGCCCCGTTTCGTCAGAGACCCAGTACTTC | CASSPVSSETQYF
TRBJ1-1 | TRBV7-2 | - | 16 | - | TGTGCCAGCAGCTTATTTGGGGGCCTTACTAACACTGAAGCTTTCTTT | CASSLFGGLTNTEAFF
TRBJ2-1 | TRBV4-1 | TRBD2 | 20 | - | TGCGCCAGCAGCCCCCAGGGTGGGACTAGCGGGCCTAGCTCCTACAATGAGCAGTTCTTC | CASSPQGGTSGPSSYNEQFF
TRBJ1-5 | TRBV5-6 | TRBD1 | 16 | - | TGTGCCAGCAGCACCCGAACAGGGGGCGTCAATCAGCCCCAGCATTTT | CASSTRTGGVNQPQHF
TRBJ1-2 | TRBV24-1 | TRBD1 | 16 | - | TGTGCCACCAGTGAAACTCCGGGACAGGGGAACTATGGCTACACCTTC | CATSETPGQGNYGYTF
TRBJ2-1 | TRBV11-2 | - | 17 | - | TGTGCCAGCAGCTTAGATGTGGGTGTGGCAGGCTACAATGAGCAGTTCTTC | CASSLDVGVAGYNEQFF
TRBJ2-1 | TRBV7-6 | TRBD1 | 15 | - | TGTGCCAGCAGCCCAACGACAGGGAACTACAATGAGCAGTTCTTC | CASSPTTGNYNEQFF
TRBJ1-2 | TRBV5-4 | - | 14 | - | TGTGCCAGCAGCTTGGCCGCCAGAAACTATGGCTACACCTTC | CASSLAARNYGYTF
TRBJ1-6 | TRBV5-4 | - | 16 | - | TGTGCCAGCAGCCCCGGGAGGGGGTTTTCTAATTCACCCCTCCACTTT | CASSPGRGFSNSPLHF
TRBJ2-3 | TRBV18 | TRBD2 | 16 | - | TGTGCCAGCTCACCACAGATCAGCGGGGACACAGATACGCAGTATTTT | CASSPQISGDTDTQYF
TRBJ1-5 | TRBV30 | TRBD1 | 15 | few | TGTGCCTGGACCACCGGACAGGCGGTGAATCAGCCCCAGCATTTT | CAWTTGQAVNQPQHF
TRBJ2-7 | TRBV30 | - | 10 | - | TGTGCCTCGTTTCTCTACGAGCAGTACTTC | CASFLYEQYF
TRBJ1-4 | TRBV6-5 | TRBD1 | 15 | once | TGTGCCAGCAGTTACTCACAGGGGAGGAGGGAAAAACTGTTTTTT | CASSYSQGRREKLFF
TRBJ1-1 | TRBV7-9 | - | 13 | - | TGTGCCAGCAGCCCACAGATTAACACTGAAGCTTTCTTT | CASSPQINTEAFF
TRBJ1-5 | TRBV6-5 | - | 15 | - | TGTGCCAGCAGTTACTCGAGCAGGTCCCTTCAGCCCCAGCATTTT | CASSYSSRSLQPQHF
TRBJ2-5 | TRBV2 | TRBD1 | 14 | - | TGTGCCAGCATTGGACAGGGGATTCAAGAGACCCAGTACTTC | CASIGQGIQETQYF